This paragraph reports one TCR beta chain. The CDR3 runs 14 residues. Germline V lookup: CDR1 KGHSH, CDR2 LQKENI. Trimming took off 2 bases at V and 6 bases at J, with 8 bases between the two ends. This sample was included in a study of PD-L1 blockade in urothelial cancer. About the study: Prior exposure to chemotherapy in patients amounted to 0 to 3 regimens received. Blood analyses occurred 3 weeks (second dose) and 6 weeks post treatment start.

Using immunoSEQ multiplex PCR, the repertoire was profiled, and TCRdb retains in-frame clones only, with some absent. The sample carries roughly 45,000 clones, 88% recorded once. This TCR derives from a woman aged 55 to 70 with urothelial cancer. The sample was PBMCs, taken around atezolizumab (anti-PD-L1) treatment. The J gene is TRBJ1-6, the V gene TRBV18; maybe TRBD1 (6 bases). The CDR3 loop reads CASSPSRGNSPLHF. CDR3 nucleotide sequence: TGTGCCAGCTCACCAAGCAGGGGTAATTCACCCCTCCACTTT.